Here is one T cell receptor (beta chain) with its context. The data stem from a study of cytomegalovirus exposure and HLA in healthy donors. The PCR ran on 60 Vbeta and 13 Jbeta primers. The repertoire was sequenced with immunoSEQ multiplex PCR; TCRdb's copy has only in-frame clones and lacks some. The table shows roughly 93,000 clones, with around 80% occurring only once. This CDR3 is built from 15 residues. The V segment lost 4 bases and the J segment 6 bases; nucleotides outside the gene matches: 7. Per germline, CDR1 MDHEN and CDR2 SYDVKM. The chain uses TRBV28 and TRBJ1-5; 9 bases map to TRBD1. The sequencing sample was made of PBMCs. This clonotype was sampled from a man younger than 35 in good health and CMV-seropositive. The CDR3 is CASSSPGQGSQPQHF. The CDR3 DNA sequence: TGTGCCAGCAGTTCCCCCGGACAGGGGTCTCAGCCCCAGCATTTT.